The rows below give T cell receptor beta chains drawn from one sample of a study of shared clonotypes between healthy human individuals. Repertoires were generated with immunoSEQ multiplex PCR, while TCRdb's copy carries only in-frame clones and drops some. This table holds approximately 2.5 million clones, under 95% found once. Sequenced: naive CD4+ T cells from PBMCs. Receptor source: a man aged 18 to 30 in good health. Some clones in this sample may be carry-over from other donors' samples. Each CDR3 is given with its conserved first and last residue. D genes are given only for firm matches. Clone size is stated in some rows and not others, as once, few, many or a class when expanded.

>once|TRBV28|TRBJ1-1|-
TGTGCCAGCAGGGGGGTTATCGGGCCTGTAGCTGAAGCTTTCTTT
CASRGVIGPVAEAFF
>once|TRBV19|TRBJ2-3|-
TGTGCGAGTAATGGAAAGGGACTGAGCACAGATACGCAGTATTTT
CASNGKGLSTDTQYF
>-|TRBV6-4|TRBJ2-3|TRBD2
TGTGCCAGCAGTGAAAAAGCGGGGGGACGCACAGATACGCAGTATTTT
CASSEKAGGRTDTQYF
>once|TRBV6-1|TRBJ2-3|TRBD1
TGTGCCAGCATTGTGACAGGGACAGATACGCAGTATTTT
CASIVTGTDTQYF
>few|TRBV7-2|TRBJ1-1|-
TGTGCCAGCAGCTTAGATTGGGTGGGGCTGAACACTGAAGCTTTCTTT
CASSLDWVGLNTEAFF
>-|TRBV2|TRBJ1-1|-
TGTGCCAGCAGTGAGATTAGGGTAGCTTTCTTT
CASSEIRVAFF
>-|TRBV5-1|TRBJ1-1|-
TGCGCCAGCAGCCCTGTTATGAACACTGAAGCTTTCTTT
CASSPVMNTEAFF
>-|TRBV30|TRBJ1-4|-
TGTGCCTGGAGCAATGCTCGGGACCCTTCGTGGGGTAATGAAAAACTGTTTTTT
CAWSNARDPSWGNEKLFF
>-|TRBV19|TRBJ2-4|TRBD2
TGTGCCTCGTCACCGGGACTAGCGGTCCCTAGGAACATTCAGTACTTC
CASSPGLAVPRNIQYF
>-|TRBV9|TRBJ2-2|TRBD1
TGTGCCAGCAGCGTAGGCGGTCGGGGGACAGGGGCCGGGGAGCTGTTTTTT
CASSVGGRGTGAGELFF
>-|TRBV7-2|TRBJ1-1|-
TGTGCCAGCAGCTTCCTTACGACCCCACCGGAGGCTTTCTTT
CASSFLTTPPEAFF
>few|TRBV5-1|TRBJ2-5|-
TGCGCCAGCAGCTGGGCCGGGGAGACCCAGTACTTC
CASSWAGETQYF
>-|TRBV18|TRBJ1-5|-
TGTGCCAGCTCACCTCAGGGGTTGGGGAGCAATCAGCCCCAGCATTTT
CASSPQGLGSNQPQHF
>-|TRBV18|TRBJ1-1|TRBD1
TGTGCCAGCTCGTGGGGACAGGGGGCTTCGGGCACTGAAGCTTTCTTT
CASSWGQGASGTEAFF
>-|TRBV6-4|TRBJ2-3|TRBD2
TGTGCCAGCAGTCTCACGGGAGGAACAGATACGCAGTATTTT
CASSLTGGTDTQYF
>once|TRBV29-1|TRBJ2-1|TRBD2
TGCAGCGTTGAAAAACTAGCGGGTGGCTCCTACAATGAGCAGTTCTTC
CSVEKLAGGSYNEQFF
>-|TRBV30|TRBJ1-1|-
TGTGCCTGGAGGCCGTACTCTATAGCTTTCTTT
CAWRPYSIAFF
>-|TRBV7-3|TRBJ2-3|TRBD2
TGTGCCAGCAGCTTCAAAATAGGACTAGCCGGGGGCACAGATACGCAGTATTTT
CASSFKIGLAGGTDTQYF
>-|TRBV7-6|TRBJ2-7|TRBD1
TGTGCCAGCAGCCCGGGGGTAACAGGGGGCCGGTTGCGCGAGCAGTACTTC
CASSPGVTGGRLREQYF
>-|TRBV5-1|TRBJ2-1|TRBD2
TGCGCCAGCAGCTTGGATTTTGTGGGAGGGAGGAATGAGCAGTTCTTC
CASSLDFVGGRNEQFF
>-|TRBV7-3|TRBJ2-1|-
TGTGCCAGCAGCTTAACCGCGGGATTTACGGACAATGAGCAGTTCTTC
CASSLTAGFTDNEQFF
>-|TRBV6-1|TRBJ1-2|TRBD1
TGTGCCAGCAGTGAACGAGACAGGGGGGGCTATGGCTACACCTTC
CASSERDRGGYGYTF
>few|TRBV9|TRBJ1-4|TRBD1
TGTGCCAGCAGCGAAAAGGACAGGGGGAATGAAAAACTGTTTTTT
CASSEKDRGNEKLFF
>-|TRBV9|TRBJ2-2|-
TGTGCCAGCAGCGTAGCATTGCAAAACACCGGGGAGCTGTTTTTT
CASSVALQNTGELFF
>-|TRBV6-5|TRBJ2-1|-
TGTGCCAGCAGTTTCCTAGGGGGAGGGCAGTTCTTC
CASSFLGGGQFF
>-|TRBV27|TRBJ1-2|-
TGTGCCAGCAAGAGGGGGATCCCGACCTGGGATGGCTACACCTTC
CASKRGIPTWDGYTF
>-|TRBV2|TRBJ2-5|-
TGTGCCAGCAGTGAGGGCCGGGGGGAGACCCAGTACTTC
CASSEGRGETQYF
>-|TRBV29-1|TRBJ1-1|-
TGCAGCGTTGGGTCGCGGGGCACTGAAGCTTTCTTT
CSVGSRGTEAFF
>-|TRBV25-1|TRBJ1-2|-
TGTGCCAGCAGTGACCCCGGGCAATATGGCTACACCTTC
CASSDPGQYGYTF
>-|TRBV2|TRBJ2-1|TRBD1
TGTGCCAGCAGTATAAGGACAGGGCGTGGCAATGAGCAGTTCTTC
CASSIRTGRGNEQFF
>-|TRBV9|TRBJ2-3|-
TGTGCCAGCAGCGGAGACCTGGCAGATACGCAGTATTTT
CASSGDLADTQYF
>-|TRBV5-1|TRBJ2-1|-
TGCGCCAGCAGGGTAGGTGGCGTGGCCTCCTACAATGAGCAGTTCTTC
CASRVGGVASYNEQFF
>-|TRBV19|TRBJ1-3|TRBD1
TGTGCCAGTAGCCCCAACAGGGGCCCAATCTCTGGAAACACCATATATTTT
CASSPNRGPISGNTIYF
>-|TRBV6-1|TRBJ2-7|-
TGTGCCAGCAGTGAAACGGGGTCCTCCTACGAGCAGTACTTC
CASSETGSSYEQYF
>-|TRBV6-6|TRBJ1-2|TRBD1
TGTGCCAGCAGAACAACAGGGGCAGCTAACTATGGCTACACCTTC
CASRTTGAANYGYTF
>-|TRBV5-1|TRBJ2-7|-
TGCGCCAGCAGCCGTGGGGCCCTGCCGCTCTACGAGCAGTACTTC
CASSRGALPLYEQYF
>-|TRBV7-3|TRBJ2-3|TRBD2
TGTGCCAGCAGCTTAAGAGGCGGGAGGAGCACAGATACGCAGTATTTT
CASSLRGGRSTDTQYF
>-|TRBV28|TRBJ2-7|-
TGTGCCAGCAGTTTTAGCAACCCGTACGAGCAGTACTTC
CASSFSNPYEQYF
>-|TRBV5-1|TRBJ1-2|-
TGCGCCAGCAGCATGGGGGGGACGGACCACTATGGCTACACCTTC
CASSMGGTDHYGYTF
>-|TRBV7-2|TRBJ2-7|-
TGTGCCAGCAGCTCCGGACAAGAGCAGTACTTC
CASSSGQEQYF
>-|TRBV28|TRBJ1-1|-
TGTGCCAGCAGTGACCCCGGGGGGAAGGGCACTGAAGCTTTCTTT
CASSDPGGKGTEAFF
>-|TRBV28|TRBJ2-7|-
TGTGCCAGCAGCCAAGACCTCCCGTACAGGGTAGAGCTAAGCGAGCAGTACTTC
CASSQDLPYRVELSEQYF
>-|TRBV4-2|TRBJ1-2|-
TGTGCCAGCAGCCAAGATAGGCAGGGGTACTATGGCTACACCTTC
CASSQDRQGYYGYTF
>-|TRBV7-3|TRBJ1-2|TRBD1
TGTGCCAGCAGCCAGGCCCCAGGGGGCGGATATGGCTACACCTTC
CASSQAPGGGYGYTF
>-|TRBV7-8|TRBJ2-7|-
TGTGCCAGCAGCTTATTACGGGAGAGCGACGAGCAGTACTTC
CASSLLRESDEQYF
>-|TRBV19|TRBJ1-5|TRBD1
TGTGCCAGTAGTGGAAGGGACAGCTTAAGTAATCAGCCCCAGCATTTT
CASSGRDSLSNQPQHF
>-|TRBV7-3|TRBJ2-3|TRBD2
TGTGCCAGCAGCGGCGGACTAGCGACAGATACGCAGTATTTT
CASSGGLATDTQYF
>once|TRBV11-2|TRBJ2-1|TRBD2
TGTGCCAGCAGCTATCTAGCGGGCCCCTACAATGAGCAGTTCTTC
CASSYLAGPYNEQFF
>-|TRBV6-6|TRBJ2-7|-
TGTGCCAGCAGTTTCACGACAGGCTACGAGCAGTACTTC
CASSFTTGYEQYF
>-|TRBV28|TRBJ2-7|TRBD2
TGTGCCAGCAGTACCTTTTTCACGGGACTAGCTAACGACGAGCAGTACTTC
CASSTFFTGLANDEQYF
>-|TRBV7-3|TRBJ2-7|TRBD1
TGTGCCAGCAGCTTAATTGGACAGGGCCACGAGCAGTACTTC
CASSLIGQGHEQYF
>once|TRBV28|TRBJ2-7|-
TGTGCCAGCAAGGCCCGGGACCGGTCCTACGAGCAGTACTTC
CASKARDRSYEQYF
>-|TRBV5-4|TRBJ2-5|TRBD2
TGTGCCAGCAGCCCCAGGGTGTCTAGCGGCCAAGAGACCCAGTACTTC
CASSPRVSSGQETQYF